The entry below gives a single T cell receptor (beta chain) sequence along with its context. What it recognizes is unknown. This CDR3 has 16 amino acids. V shed 2 bases and J 4 bases; nucleotides not matched to a gene: 7. Germline V gene sequence: CDR1 SGHDT, CDR2 YYEEEE. This entry comes from a study of long-term antiretroviral therapy in people with HIV. About the research overall: Some samples came about a decade before the 2015 immediate-ART recommendation, and these were the earliest.

Researchers report immunoSEQ v3.0 was run at survey level. The table came from immunoSEQ multiplex PCR; TCRdb's copy has only in-frame clones and leaves some out. The sample lists about 25,000 clones, roughly 88% seen once, with less than 6% in the top ten. Study-level findings and limits: It was observed that HIV repertoires exhibited narrower CDR3 length ranges than controls.

The sample here was unsorted PBMCs, taken around 4.5 years after starting antiretroviral therapy. V gene TRBV5-6 combines with J gene TRBJ1-1; 11 bases are shared with TRBD1. This TCR was recovered from a young man with HIV. The CDR3 region has the DNA TGTGCCAGCAGCTTCTGGGACAGGGGGGCAGGCACTGAAGCTTTCTTT. Amino acids: CASSFWDRGAGTEAFF.